Listed below are T cell receptor beta chains from one sample, sequenced in a study of T cell repertoires in cytomegalovirus infection. These receptors have no identified antigens. TCRdb processed the reads anew with MiXCR; each CDR3 protein has one entry. Among approximately 1,000,000 distinct CDR3 sequences listed, under 40% were seen once. Specimen: cultured CD8+ T cells from PBMCs, collected from culture after CMV antigen stimulation. All receptors come from a human donor in good health (CMV status not recorded). Some clones in this sample may be carry-over from other donors' samples. Both conserved end residues are part of each CDR3. The D gene is left open where the match is weak.

-,TRBV2,TRBJ2-7,CASRASLGDYEQYF
-,TRBV5-5,TRBJ2-1,CASSLEGGPSYNEQFF
-,TRBV6-2/TRBV6-3,TRBJ1-5,CASSYPGGSNQPQHF
TRBD1,TRBV7-6,TRBJ2-2,CASSSPQGTHTGELFF
-,TRBV5-5,TRBJ1-1,CASSSEVVPTTEAFF
TRBD1,TRBV7-8,TRBJ2-1,CASSTTGGLNYNEQFF
-,TRBV6-6,TRBJ2-1,CATRAGIYEQFF
-,TRBV27,TRBJ2-3,CASSLSAGITDTQYF
-,TRBV4-1,TRBJ2-2,CASSHPETGGGTGELFF
-,TRBV6-1,TRBJ1-1,CACSYGQIGLGTEAFF
-,TRBV6-8,TRBJ1-6,CASSPRQYHNSPLHF
-,TRBV19,TRBJ1-5,CASSLTGNDNQPQHF
-,TRBV7-8,TRBJ1-1,CASSTRGADGEAFF
TRBD1,TRBV6-1,TRBJ2-5,CASSAQGTGETQYF
-,TRBV7-9,TRBJ1-2,CASSLEGGGYTF
-,TRBV12-3/TRBV12-4,TRBJ2-7,CASSPSPYEQYF
-,TRBV23-1,TRBJ1-5,CASSQGDRGSNQPQHF
-,TRBV6-2/TRBV6-3,TRBJ1-1,CASSRTQGSGEAFF
-,TRBV29-1,TRBJ2-6,CSVAGLSGANVLTF
-,TRBV7-3,TRBJ2-5,CASSLTGLGETQYF
-,TRBV12-5,TRBJ1-1,CASEGSMNTEAFF
-,TRBV7-4,TRBJ1-1,CASRQDKYTEAFF
TRBD2,TRBV5-4,TRBJ2-7,CASSFWGGNYEQYF
-,TRBV6-8,TRBJ2-3,CASSSLSLISSVGGANTQYF
TRBD2,TRBV6-2/TRBV6-3,TRBJ2-5,CASSYRGTSVSPQETQYF
-,TRBV5-4,TRBJ2-7,CASSLRPSTYEQYF
-,TRBV7-2,TRBJ2-7,CASSLVLAGYSYEQYF
TRBD2,TRBV7-6,TRBJ2-2,CASSLATSGTYAGELFF
-,TRBV6-5,TRBJ2-3,CASSYSTPVRTDTQYF
-,TRBV18,TRBJ2-3,CASSPTDPSRSTDTQYF
TRBD2,TRBV6-5,TRBJ2-1,CASSYHGTSGGDEQFF
-,TRBV6-1,TRBJ1-6,CASRTGAYNSPLHF
-,TRBV4-1,TRBJ1-5,CASSQVGDLSNQPQHF
-,TRBV20-1,TRBJ2-1,CSARDGGSEQFF
-,TRBV7-7,TRBJ2-1,CASSLGAHPGSYNEQFF
TRBD1,TRBV7-9,TRBJ2-7,CASSTTGGRYEQYF
-,TRBV29-1,TRBJ2-1,CSVEDGRTSFYNEQFF
-,TRBV5-6,TRBJ1-5,CASSFRRDYSNQPQHF
-,TRBV19,TRBJ2-1,CASSSDASSYNEQFF
TRBD2,TRBV6-6,TRBJ2-2,CASSYSISGGASGELFF
-,TRBV2,TRBJ2-3,CASKDTQYF
TRBD2,TRBV7-2,TRBJ2-3,CASSDSGGGAYTQYF
-,TRBV7-9,TRBJ2-2,CASRPDSGELFF
-,TRBV4-1,TRBJ1-1,CASTLHGGTEAFF
TRBD1,TRBV6-2/TRBV6-3,TRBJ2-7,CASSYSAGGRYEQYF